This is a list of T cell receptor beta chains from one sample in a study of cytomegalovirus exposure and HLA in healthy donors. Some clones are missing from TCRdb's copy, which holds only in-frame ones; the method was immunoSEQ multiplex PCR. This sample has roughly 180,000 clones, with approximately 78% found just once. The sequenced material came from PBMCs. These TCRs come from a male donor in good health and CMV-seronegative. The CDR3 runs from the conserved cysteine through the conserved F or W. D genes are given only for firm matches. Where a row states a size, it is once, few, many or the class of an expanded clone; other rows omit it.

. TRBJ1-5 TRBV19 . CASWGPPQHF
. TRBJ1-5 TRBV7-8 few CASSLALGESQPQHF
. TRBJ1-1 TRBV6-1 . CASSEPFRAFF
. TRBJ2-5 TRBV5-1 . CASRRGTETQYF
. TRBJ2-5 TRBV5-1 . CASSLITQETQYF
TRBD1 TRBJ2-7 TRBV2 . CASRPGQADHEQYF
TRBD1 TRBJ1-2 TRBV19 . CASSITGTGAYGYTF
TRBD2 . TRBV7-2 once CASRQAGVFYEQYF
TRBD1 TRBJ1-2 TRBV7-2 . CASSLDRGNYGYTF
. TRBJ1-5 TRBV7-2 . CASSLGTADSNRPQHF
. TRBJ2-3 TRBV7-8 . CASSLLPRTVGGDTQYF
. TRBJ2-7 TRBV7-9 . CASSLWNLGQPNSYEQYF
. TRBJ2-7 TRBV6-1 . CASSEATGNAGYEQYF
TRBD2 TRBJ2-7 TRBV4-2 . CASSLPTSGPDEQYF
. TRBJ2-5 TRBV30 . CAWSTRIRETQYF
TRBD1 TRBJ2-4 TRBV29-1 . CSAAGTGIFLNIQYF
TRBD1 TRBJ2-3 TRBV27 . CASSYTGAAGTQYF
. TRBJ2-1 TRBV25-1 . CASSEEEVANEQFF
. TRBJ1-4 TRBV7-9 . CASSLERRVSNEKLFF
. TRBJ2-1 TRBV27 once CASSLWQEHNEQFF
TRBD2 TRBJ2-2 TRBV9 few CASSVVSGGIGGELFF
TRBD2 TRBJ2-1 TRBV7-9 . CSSSGRTPEQFF
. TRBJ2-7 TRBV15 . CATSGAVTYEQYF
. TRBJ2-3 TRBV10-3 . CAISEGLTPSTDTQYF
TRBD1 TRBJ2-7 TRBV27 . CASSLDRGAYEQYF
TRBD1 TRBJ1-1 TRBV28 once CASPPGGMNTEAFF
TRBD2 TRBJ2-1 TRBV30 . CAWRRLAGGYNEQFF
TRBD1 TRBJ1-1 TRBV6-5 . CASSSRPGGAEAFF
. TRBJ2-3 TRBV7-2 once CASRGGAGDTDTQYF
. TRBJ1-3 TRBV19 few CASSSRNSGNTIYF
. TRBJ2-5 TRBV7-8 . CASSLGPQKTQYF
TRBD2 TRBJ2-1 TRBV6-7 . CASSFGGGPYNEQFF
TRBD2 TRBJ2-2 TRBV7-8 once CASSLDAGRDTGELFF
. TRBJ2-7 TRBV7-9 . CASSSDTQLVKYF
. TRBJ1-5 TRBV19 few CASSRVRGDLHQPQHF
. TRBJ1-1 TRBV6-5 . CASSQKAGPDTEAFF
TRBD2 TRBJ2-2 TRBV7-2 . CASSRLGLAGVTGELFF
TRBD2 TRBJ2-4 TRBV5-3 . CARSLDVGRGAIVTLAKNIQYF
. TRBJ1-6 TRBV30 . CAWGGNNSPLHF
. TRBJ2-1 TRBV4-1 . CASSPIIPRSSSYNEQFF